Listed below are T cell receptor beta chains from one sample, sequenced in a study of blood T cells in healthy people across ages. A single record per CDR3 protein comes from TCRdb applying MiXCR to the 5' RACE reads. Of fewer than 700,000 distinct CDR3 sequences in the sample, 40% to 45% were seen once. Sequences were obtained from blood. The source is a man older than 75 in good health. Both conserved end residues are part of each CDR3. Fields, in order: clone size, D gene, J gene, V gene, CDR3 protein, CDR3 DNA. A D gene is named only where the DNA matches it firmly. Not every row has a clone size; where given, it reads once, few, many or a size class.

.	.	TRBJ1-1	TRBV3-1	CASSQGWDGTEAFF	TGTGCCAGCAGCCAAGGGTGGGACGGCACTGAAGCTTTCTTT
.	TRBD2	TRBJ2-5	TRBV7-2	CASSLSSGTVETQYF	TGTGCCAGCAGCTTAAGTAGCGGGACCGTCGAGACCCAGTACTTC
.	.	TRBJ1-4	TRBV25-1	CASSDHQLGEKLFF	TGTGCCAGCAGTGACCACCAGTTAGGTGAAAAACTGTTTTTT
few	TRBD1	TRBJ1-2	TRBV29-1	CSVVFGGFRGLNYGYTF	TGCAGCGTTGTCTTTGGGGGTTTCAGGGGGTTAAACTATGGCTACACCTTC
many	.	TRBJ2-7	TRBV29-1	CSVALLGEQYF	TGCAGCGTTGCACTCTTGGGCGAGCAGTACTTC
few	TRBD1	TRBJ1-2	TRBV5-4	CASSFGGTANYGYTF	TGTGCCAGCAGCTTCGGAGGGACAGCTAACTATGGCTACACCTTC
.	.	TRBJ2-7	TRBV18	CASSPAYPSYEQYF	TGTGCCAGCTCACCGGCGTACCCCTCCTACGAGCAGTACTTC
once	.	TRBJ2-1	TRBV28	CASSPSRGGANEQFF	TGTGCCAGCAGTCCCTCCCGGGGTGGGGCAAATGAGCAGTTCTTC
few	.	TRBJ2-3	TRBV6-6	CASSRPSTDTQYF	TGTGCCAGCAGTCGCCCTAGCACAGATACGCAGTATTTT
.	TRBD2	TRBJ2-4	TRBV7-3	CVSSLSNSGNGEQYF	TGTGTCAGCAGCTTAAGTAATAGCGGGAACGGTGAGCAGTACTTC
few	.	TRBJ2-6	TRBV29-1	CSVGGHSGANVLTF	TGCAGCGTAGGAGGGCACTCTGGGGCCAACGTCCTGACTTTC
once	.	TRBJ1-1	TRBV30	CAWSAGAGYTEAFF	TGTGCCTGGAGTGCGGGGGCGGGATACACTGAAGCTTTCTTT
.	.	TRBJ2-3	TRBV5-1	CASSVNKNSDTQYF	TGCGCCAGCAGCGTAAACAAGAACTCAGATACGCAGTATTTT
.	TRBD2	TRBJ2-7	TRBV5-4	CASSLAGVGNEQYF	TGTGCCAGCAGCCTAGCGGGAGTGGGGAATGAGCAGTACTTC
many	TRBD2	TRBJ2-1	TRBV6-2/TRBV6-3	CASSPGTSGSFYYNEQFF	TGTGCCAGCAGTCCAGGGACTAGCGGGAGCTTTTACTACAATGAGCAGTTCTTC
.	TRBD2	TRBJ2-3	TRBV20-1	CSARGPGTSGSSADTQYF	TGCAGTGCTAGAGGCCCCGGGACTAGCGGGTCAAGCGCAGATACGCAGTATTTT
once	.	TRBJ2-1	TRBV29-1	CSVLGGVGHNEQFF	TGCAGCGTCCTAGGGGGGGTCGGCCACAATGAGCAGTTCTTC
.	.	TRBJ1-2	TRBV5-4	CASSSPGRQVYGYTF	TGTGCCAGCAGCTCGCCGGGACGGCAAGTCTATGGCTACACCTTC
few	TRBD1	TRBJ2-1	TRBV4-2	CASSQDGGQGCEQFF	TGTGCCAGCAGCCAAGATGGGGGACAGGGCTGTGAGCAGTTCTTC
few	.	TRBJ1-4	TRBV29-1	CSVERSEKLFF	TGCAGCGTTGAGCGGAGTGAAAAACTGTTTTTT
few	.	TRBJ1-3	TRBV4-2	CASSQGTGGGNTIYF	TGTGCCAGCAGCCAAGGGACGGGGGGCGGAAACACCATATATTTT
few	TRBD2	TRBJ2-5	TRBV7-3	CASSSGTSGEGETQYF	TGTGCCAGCAGCTCCGGGACTAGCGGGGAGGGCGAGACCCAGTACTTC